The clone carrying this TCR beta chain was seen at least ten times. Its cognate antigen is unknown. The sample originates from a study of naive and memory T cell subsets. General observations from the study: Reportedly, tuberculin skin test sites gave far more TCRs than other biopsies.

Noted treatment: skin biopsy from PPD injection site in Mantoux-positive individual. TCR cDNA received a 3' ligated oligonucleotide that carried a UMI. Ligated cDNA underwent four rounds of PCR with nested alpha and beta constant region primers and SP2. Using its own MiXCR run on the UMI-ligation and nested PCR reads, TCRdb lists one record per CDR3 protein. Among around 30,000 distinct CDR3 sequences listed, 5.5% to 7.5% were seen once. This TCR came from an adult in good health. This material consisted of skin, taken from a tuberculin skin test site.

In nucleotides, the CDR3 is TGCGCCAGCAGTGTTACAAGCTCCTACAATGAGCAGTTCTTC. This codes for CASSVTSSYNEQFF. J is TRBJ2-1 and V is TRBV10-1; D is uncertain. Trimming shortened V by 4 bases and J by 0 bases, and 7 bases separated the two germline ends. This CDR3 comprises 14 residues. CDR1 is WNHNN, CDR2 SYGVQD, per germline (reference sequence).